The T cell receptor beta chain under discussion was sequenced for a study of T cells in Graves' hyperthyroidism and ophthalmopathy (dated by TCRdb to the late 2010s). Some background on the complete study: Peripheral blood samples were taken at initial diagnosis, before any treatment was given. A discovery cohort of about 96 patients, about 44 with Graves' ophthalmopathy and over 55 with stable Graves' hyperthyroidism, was used to find distinguishing TCR V-J signatures. Prospective prediction of ophthalmopathy was tested in an independent validation cohort consisting of 18 hyperthyroidism patients and some 16 patients who later progressed to ophthalmopathy. The roughly 91 discovery patients were randomly divided into training and test sets at a 7:3 ratio. In addition, the study compared T-cell repertoires in thyroid tissue and in blood from about 6 Graves' hyperthyroidism patients. Once sampling was done, hyperthyroidism patients were given methimazole at a starting dose of 30 mg daily, whereas ophthalmopathy patients were given high-dose intravenous methylprednisolone. TCR Vbeta CDR3 sequencing of roughly 140 peripheral blood samples (fewer than 45 ophthalmopathy, 70 to 85 hyperthyroidism and approximately 17 progressor patients) is reported in the paper. What the work shows at the level of the full study, not this receptor alone: In validation, the model predicted progression to ophthalmopathy a median of about 6.8 months before onset, with approximately 70% sensitivity and 72.22% specificity. Blood samples also contained most of the expanded thyroid clonotypes (frequency above 0.001), which suggests that blood repertoires may reflect thyroid immune responses. A 13 V-J signature model separated ophthalmopathy from stable hyperthyroidism, with around 90% sensitivity and around 84% specificity in cross-validation and 80%/75% in testing. No statistical method was used to set the sample size in advance, and investigators knew the group allocation.

TCR beta CDR3 regions were amplified from RNA transcripts. The first round of RT-PCR for the TCR CDR3 was performed with the HTBI primer set and the Qiagen OneStep RT-PCR kit. The libraries were constructed in a second round of multiplex PCR and then size-selected and purified. Libraries were sequenced paired-end with 100 bp reads on an Illumina HiSeq2000. Per the original workflow: SOAPnuke was used to process the raw data, throwing out any read that contained adapters or uncalled bases, had a mean Phred below 15, or lacked an exact constant-primer or identifier match. High-quality paired reads were merged using COPE v1.2.5, and each unique nucleotide sequence was defined as a clonotype. MiTCR v1.1 was used to align clonotypes to the IMGT TRBV, TRBD and TRBJ reference segments. Only V-J combinations with frequency above 0.0001, covering 99% to 99.2% of repertoires, were analysed. The TCS score was defined as the ratio of F50 (clonal expansion) to E x V (chaos), calculated using BLOSUM62-based TCRdist between CDR3 peptides within each V-J. Welch's t-statistics and random forest reduced around 520 V-J features to around 14, which were used in a naive Bayes classifier (R e1071). TCRdb applied fastp at Q25 and MiXCR to the public reads, then kept only in-frame beta chains. Every CDR3 protein is listed once, alongside the most common genes and DNA of its rows. V and J calls and clone size were set by TCRdb, not the authors. The sample table contains hundreds of thousands of distinct CDR3 sequences; only one count was recorded for roughly 14% of them. The ten largest clones represent about 12% of the sample.

As to this clonotype: The target of this receptor is not known. Base qualities are not at hand, and no much larger clone is one base apart.

Ophthalmopathy patients had moderately to severely active disease, Clinical Activity Score of at least 3, NOSPECS grade of at least 4, and duration under 3 months. Exclusion was applied to patients with uncontrolled infections, other autoimmune diseases, pregnancy or lactation. Diagnoses were based on clinical symptoms, serum thyroxine and TRAb, thyroid ultrasound and orbital computed tomography. PBMCs were isolated from about 10 ml of fresh peripheral blood by Ficoll-Paque density gradient centrifugation. Total RNA was extracted with Trizol reagent, and quality was checked on an Agilent 2100 Bioanalyzer. The CDR3 holds 13 amino acids from the cysteine to the phenylalanine. Only the CDR3 region is kept as DNA, spanning 39 bases read in frame from base 1. The germline V gene yields SQVTM for CDR1 and ANQGSEA for CDR2. V loses 8 bases, J loses 3 bases, and the germline ends lie 17 bases apart.

The receptor was isolated from a young man with Graves' ophthalmopathy. Source material: blood. Recombination connected TRBV29-1 to TRBJ2-7; tentative D gene TRBD1, with 7 bases matching. The CDR3 protein: CSYSGGSFYEQYF. The nucleotide sequence is given as TGCAGCTACTCAGGGGGGAGCTTCTACGAGCAGTACTTC.